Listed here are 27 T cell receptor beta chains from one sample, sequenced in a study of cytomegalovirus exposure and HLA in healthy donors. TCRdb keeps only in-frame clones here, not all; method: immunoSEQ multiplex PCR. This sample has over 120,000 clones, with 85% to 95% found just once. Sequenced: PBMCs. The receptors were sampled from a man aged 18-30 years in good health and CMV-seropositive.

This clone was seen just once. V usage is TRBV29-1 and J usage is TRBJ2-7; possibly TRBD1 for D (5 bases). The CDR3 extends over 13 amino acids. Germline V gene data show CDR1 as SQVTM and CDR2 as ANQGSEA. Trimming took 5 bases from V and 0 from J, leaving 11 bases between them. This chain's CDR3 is CSVRRGSSYEQYF. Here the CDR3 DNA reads TGCAGCGTTCGAAGGGGAAGCTCCTACGAGCAGTACTTC.

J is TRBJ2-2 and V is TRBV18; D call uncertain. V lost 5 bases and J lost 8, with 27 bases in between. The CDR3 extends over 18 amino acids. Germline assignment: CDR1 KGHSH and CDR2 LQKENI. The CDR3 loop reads CASSATESGLLHEGELFF. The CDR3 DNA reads TGTGCCAGCTCAGCAACAGAGTCCGGATTGCTACATGAGGGGGAGCTGTTTTTT.

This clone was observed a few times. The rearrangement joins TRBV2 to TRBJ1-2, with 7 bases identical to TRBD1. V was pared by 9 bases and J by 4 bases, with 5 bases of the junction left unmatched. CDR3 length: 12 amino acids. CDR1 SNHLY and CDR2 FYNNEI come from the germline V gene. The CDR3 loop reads CASGGTVYGYTF. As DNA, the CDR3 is TGTGCCAGTGGGGGGACAGTCTATGGCTACACCTTC.

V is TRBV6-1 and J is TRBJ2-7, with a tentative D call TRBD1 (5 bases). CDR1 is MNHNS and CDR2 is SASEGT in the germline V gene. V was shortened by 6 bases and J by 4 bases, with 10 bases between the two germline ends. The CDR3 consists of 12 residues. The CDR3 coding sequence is TGTGCCAGCAGAAAGGGGCTGTACGAGCAGTACTTC. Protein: CASRKGLYEQYF.

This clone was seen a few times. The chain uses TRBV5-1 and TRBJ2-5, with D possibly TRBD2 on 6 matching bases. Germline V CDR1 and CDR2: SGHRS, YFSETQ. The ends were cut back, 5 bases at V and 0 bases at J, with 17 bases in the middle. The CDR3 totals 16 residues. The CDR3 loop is CASRIPIGGYQETQYF. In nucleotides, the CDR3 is TGCGCCAGCAGGATCCCCATCGGAGGGTACCAAGAGACCCAGTACTTC. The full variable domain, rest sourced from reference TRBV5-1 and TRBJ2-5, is KAGVTQTPRYLIKTRGQQVTLSCSPISGHRSVSWYQQTPGQGLQFLFEYFSETQRNKGNFPGRFSGRQFSNSRSEMNVSTLELGDSALYLCASRIPIGGYQETQYFGPGTRLLVL.

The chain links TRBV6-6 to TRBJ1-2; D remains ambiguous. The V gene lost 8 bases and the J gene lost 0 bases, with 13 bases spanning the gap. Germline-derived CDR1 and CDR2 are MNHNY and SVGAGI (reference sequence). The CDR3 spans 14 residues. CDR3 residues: CASGEAISNYGYTF. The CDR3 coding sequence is TGTGCCAGCGGGGAGGCGATATCTAACTATGGCTACACCTTC.

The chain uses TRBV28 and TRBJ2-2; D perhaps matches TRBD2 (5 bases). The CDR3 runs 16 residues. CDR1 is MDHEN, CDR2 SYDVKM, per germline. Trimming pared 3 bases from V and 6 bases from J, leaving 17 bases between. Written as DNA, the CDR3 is TGTGCCAGCAGTTTTGTGGGAGTAGAGCCCCCCGGGGAGCTGTTTTTT. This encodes CASSFVGVEPPGELFF.

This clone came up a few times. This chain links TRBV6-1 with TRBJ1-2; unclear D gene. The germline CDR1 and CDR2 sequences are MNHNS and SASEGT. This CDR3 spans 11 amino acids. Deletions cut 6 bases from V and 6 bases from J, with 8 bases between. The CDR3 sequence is CASSSQDGYTF. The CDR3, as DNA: TGTGCCAGCAGCTCTCAGGATGGCTACACCTTC.

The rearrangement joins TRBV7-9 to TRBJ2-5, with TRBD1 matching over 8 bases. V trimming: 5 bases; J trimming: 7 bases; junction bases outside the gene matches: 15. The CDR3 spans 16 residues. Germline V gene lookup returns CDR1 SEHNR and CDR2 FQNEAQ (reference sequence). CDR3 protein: CASSPLGDRIASTQYF. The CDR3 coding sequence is TGTGCCAGCAGCCCCTTGGGGGACAGGATCGCGTCGACCCAGTACTTC.

The CDR3 region is CASRIKQGAGNQPQHF. In DNA, the CDR3 is TGTGCCAGCAGGATAAAACAGGGGGCAGGGAATCAGCCCCAGCATTTT. The rearrangement links TRBV28 to TRBJ1-5, with 9 bases that match TRBD1. The V and J ends lost 6 bases and 4 bases, in that order; junction bases with no gene match: 10. This CDR3 spans 16 amino acids. Per the germline V gene, CDR1 is MDHEN and CDR2 is SYDVKM.

The DNA for the CDR3 is TGTGCCAGCAGTTTATCGGGCCCCCGGATGGCAGATACGCAGTATTTT. Protein product: CASSLSGPRMADTQYF. The V call is TRBV27, the J call TRBJ2-3, with D unclear. Germline loops: CDR1 MNHEY, CDR2 SMNVEV (reference sequence). The V end was cut by 0 bases, the J end by 4 bases, with 14 bases between. The CDR3 spans 16 residues.

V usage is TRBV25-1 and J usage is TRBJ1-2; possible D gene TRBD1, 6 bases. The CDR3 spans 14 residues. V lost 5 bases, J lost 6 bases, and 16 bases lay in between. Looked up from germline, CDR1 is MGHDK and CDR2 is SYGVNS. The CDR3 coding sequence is TGTGCCAGCAGTTTTCGGGCAGGACAGCATGGCTACACCTTC. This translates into CASSFRAGQHGYTF.

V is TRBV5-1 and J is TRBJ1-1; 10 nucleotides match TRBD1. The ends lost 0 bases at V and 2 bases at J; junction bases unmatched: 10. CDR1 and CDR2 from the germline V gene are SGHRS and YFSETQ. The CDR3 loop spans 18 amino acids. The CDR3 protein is CASSLDRTGGVRNTEAFF. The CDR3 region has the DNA TGCGCCAGCAGCTTGGACCGGACAGGGGGGGTTAGAAACACTGAAGCTTTCTTT.

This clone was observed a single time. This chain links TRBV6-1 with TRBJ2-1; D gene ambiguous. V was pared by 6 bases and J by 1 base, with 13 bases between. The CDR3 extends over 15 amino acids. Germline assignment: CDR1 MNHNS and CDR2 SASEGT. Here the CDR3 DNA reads TGTGCCAGCAGCCCACAGATTAATTCCTACAATGAGCAGTTCTTC. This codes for CASSPQINSYNEQFF.

The chain's CDR3 is CASSRGGWGGEQYF. CDR3 in DNA: TGTGCCAGCAGTAGAGGCGGGTGGGGAGGCGAGCAGTACTTC. V gene TRBV27 combines with J gene TRBJ2-7, with D perhaps TRBD2 (6 bases). The CDR3 totals 14 residues. CDR1 is MNHEY, CDR2 SMNVEV, per germline (reference sequence). The ends were cut back, 5 bases at V and 6 bases at J, with 17 bases in the middle.

The CDR3 DNA reads TGTGCCAGCAGCCCAAGGGTGGGCAGGGGGTTGAGAGGGGCCAACGTCCTGACTTTC. Translation: CASSPRVGRGLRGANVLTF. The rearrangement uses TRBV11-2 and TRBJ2-6; 7 nucleotides line up with TRBD1. J was trimmed by 4 bases and V by 5 bases; bases with no gene match: 17. Germline values: CDR1 SGHAT, CDR2 FQNNGV. CDR3 size: 19 residues.

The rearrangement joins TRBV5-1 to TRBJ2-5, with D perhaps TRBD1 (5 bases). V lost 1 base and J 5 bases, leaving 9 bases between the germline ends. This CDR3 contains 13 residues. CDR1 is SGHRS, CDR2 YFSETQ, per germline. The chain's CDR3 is CASSLWSGETQYF. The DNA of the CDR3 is TGCGCCAGCAGCTTGTGGTCAGGGGAGACCCAGTACTTC.

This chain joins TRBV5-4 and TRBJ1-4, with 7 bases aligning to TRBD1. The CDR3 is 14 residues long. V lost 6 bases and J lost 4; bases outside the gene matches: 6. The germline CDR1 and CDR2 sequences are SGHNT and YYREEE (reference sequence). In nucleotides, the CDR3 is TGTGCCAGCAACAACCGGGACAGTAATGAAAAACTGTTTTTT. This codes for CASNNRDSNEKLFF.

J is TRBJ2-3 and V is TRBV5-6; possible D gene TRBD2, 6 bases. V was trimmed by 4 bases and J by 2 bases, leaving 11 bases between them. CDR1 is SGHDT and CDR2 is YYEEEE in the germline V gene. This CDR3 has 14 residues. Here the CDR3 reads CASSAGLYTDTQYF. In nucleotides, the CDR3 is TGTGCCAGCAGCGCGGGACTCTACACAGATACGCAGTATTTT.

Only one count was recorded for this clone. The CDR3 spells CASSLDPGGADTQYF. Here the CDR3 DNA reads TGCGCCAGCAGCTTGGATCCAGGGGGCGCAGATACGCAGTATTTT. The chain has TRBV5-1 and TRBJ2-3; 8 bases map to TRBD1. The CDR3 contains 15 residues. Trimming cost V 0 bases and J 4 bases; bases outside gene matches: 4. Germline values: CDR1 SGHRS, CDR2 YFSETQ. The complete variable domain, with remaining parts taken from reference TRBV5-1 and TRBJ2-3, reads KAGVTQTPRYLIKTRGQQVTLSCSPISGHRSVSWYQQTPGQGLQFLFEYFSETQRNKGNFPGRFSGRQFSNSRSEMNVSTLELGDSALYLCASSLDPGGADTQYFGPGTRLTVL.

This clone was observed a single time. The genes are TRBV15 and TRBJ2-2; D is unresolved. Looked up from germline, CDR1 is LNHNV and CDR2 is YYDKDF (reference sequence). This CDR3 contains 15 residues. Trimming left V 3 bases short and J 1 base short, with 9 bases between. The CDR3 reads CATSSEALNTGELFF. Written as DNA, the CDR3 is TGTGCCACCAGCAGCGAGGCCTTGAACACCGGGGAGCTGTTTTTT. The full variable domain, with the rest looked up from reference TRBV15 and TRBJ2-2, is DAMVIQNPRYQVTQFGKPVTLSCSQTLNHNVMYWYQQKSSQAPKLLFHYYDKDFNNEADTPDNFQSRRPNTSFCFLDIRSPGLGDTAMYLCATSSEALNTGELFFGEGSRLTVL.

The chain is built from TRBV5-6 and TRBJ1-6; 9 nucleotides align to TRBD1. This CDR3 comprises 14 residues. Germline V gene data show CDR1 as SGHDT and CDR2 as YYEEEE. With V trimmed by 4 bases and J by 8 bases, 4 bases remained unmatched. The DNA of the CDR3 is TGTGCCAGCAGCCTGGGACAGGGAGATTCACCCCTCCACTTT. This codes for CASSLGQGDSPLHF.

CDR3 DNA: TGCGCCAGCAGCTTGGGGACAGGGCTCCACGAGCAGTACTTC. This encodes CASSLGTGLHEQYF. This chain connects TRBV5-1 to TRBJ2-7; 8 nucleotides agree with TRBD1. CDR3 length: 14 residues. Trimming removed 0 bases from V and 5 bases from J; junction bases left unmatched: 4. Germline V lookup: CDR1 SGHRS, CDR2 YFSETQ.

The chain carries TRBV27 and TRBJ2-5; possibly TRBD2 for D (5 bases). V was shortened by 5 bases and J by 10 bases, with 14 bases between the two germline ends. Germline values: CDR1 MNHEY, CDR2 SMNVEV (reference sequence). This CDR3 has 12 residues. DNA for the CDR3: TGTGCCAGCAGTCCGGGAACTGGGGACCAGTACTTC. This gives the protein CASSPGTGDQYF.

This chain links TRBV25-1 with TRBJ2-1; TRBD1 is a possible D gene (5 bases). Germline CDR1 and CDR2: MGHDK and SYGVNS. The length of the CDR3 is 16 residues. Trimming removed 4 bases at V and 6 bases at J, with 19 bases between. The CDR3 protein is CASSGGATKRGNEQFF. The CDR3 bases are TGTGCCAGCAGTGGCGGAGCGACAAAAAGGGGCAATGAGCAGTTCTTC. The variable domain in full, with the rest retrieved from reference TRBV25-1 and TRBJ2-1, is EADIYQTPRYLVIGTGKKITLECSQTMGHDKMYWYQQDPGMELHLIHYSYGVNSTEKGDLSSESTVSRIRTEHFPLTLESARPSHTSQYLCASSGGATKRGNEQFFGPGTRLTVL.

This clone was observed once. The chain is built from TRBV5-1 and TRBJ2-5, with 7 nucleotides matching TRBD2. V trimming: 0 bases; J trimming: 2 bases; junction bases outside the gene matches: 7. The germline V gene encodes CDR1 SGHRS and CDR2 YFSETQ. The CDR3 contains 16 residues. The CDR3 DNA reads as TGCGCCAGCAGCTTGGGGACTAGTCCAAATCAAGAGACCCAGTACTTC. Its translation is CASSLGTSPNQETQYF.

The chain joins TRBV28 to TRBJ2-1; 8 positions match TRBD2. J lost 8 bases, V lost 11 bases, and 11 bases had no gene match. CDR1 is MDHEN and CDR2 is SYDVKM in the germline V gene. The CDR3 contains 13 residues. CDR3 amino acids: CALTERENDEQFF. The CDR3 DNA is TGTGCCCTTACTGAGCGGGAGAACGATGAGCAGTTCTTC.